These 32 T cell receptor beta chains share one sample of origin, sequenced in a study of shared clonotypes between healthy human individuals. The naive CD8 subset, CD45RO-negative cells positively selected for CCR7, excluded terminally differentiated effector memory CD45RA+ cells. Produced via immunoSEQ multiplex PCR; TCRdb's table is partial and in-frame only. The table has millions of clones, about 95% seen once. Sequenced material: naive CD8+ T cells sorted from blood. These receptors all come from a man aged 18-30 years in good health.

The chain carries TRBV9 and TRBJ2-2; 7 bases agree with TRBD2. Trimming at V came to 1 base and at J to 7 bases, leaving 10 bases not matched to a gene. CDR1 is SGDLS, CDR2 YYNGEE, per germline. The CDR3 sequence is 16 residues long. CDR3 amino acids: CASSVPNGGDSGELFF. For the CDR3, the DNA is TGTGCCAGCAGCGTACCGAATGGGGGGGATAGCGGGGAGCTGTTTTTT. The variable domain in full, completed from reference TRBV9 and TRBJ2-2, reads DSGVTQTPKHLITATGQRVTLRCSPRSGDLSVYWYQQSLDQGLQFLIQYYNGEERAKGNILERFSAQQFPDLHSELNLSSLELGDSALYFCASSVPNGGDSGELFFGEGSRLTVL.

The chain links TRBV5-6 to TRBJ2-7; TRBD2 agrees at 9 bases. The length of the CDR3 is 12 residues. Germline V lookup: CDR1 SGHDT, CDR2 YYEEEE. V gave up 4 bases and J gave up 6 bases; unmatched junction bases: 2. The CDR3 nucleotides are TGTGCCAGCAGCAATAGCGGGGGCGAGCAGTACTTC. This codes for CASSNSGGEQYF. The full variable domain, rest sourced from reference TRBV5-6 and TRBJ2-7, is DAGVTQSPTHLIKTRGQQVTLRCSPKSGHDTVSWYQQALGQGPQFIFQYYEEEERQRGNFPDRFSGHQFPNYSSELNVNALLLGDSALYLCASSNSGGEQYFGPGTRLTVT.

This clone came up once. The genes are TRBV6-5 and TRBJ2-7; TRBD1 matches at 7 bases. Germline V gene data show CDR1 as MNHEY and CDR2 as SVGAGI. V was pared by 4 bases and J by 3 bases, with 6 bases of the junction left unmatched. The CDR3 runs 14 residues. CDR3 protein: CASSFGQANYEQYF. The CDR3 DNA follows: TGTGCCAGCAGTTTCGGACAGGCCAACTACGAGCAGTACTTC.

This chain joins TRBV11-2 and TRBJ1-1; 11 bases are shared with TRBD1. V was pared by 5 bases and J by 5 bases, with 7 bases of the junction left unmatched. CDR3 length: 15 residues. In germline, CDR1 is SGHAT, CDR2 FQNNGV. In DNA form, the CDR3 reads TGTGCCAGCAGCAACTCCGGGACAGGGGGGACTGAAGCTTTCTTT. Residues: CASSNSGTGGTEAFF.

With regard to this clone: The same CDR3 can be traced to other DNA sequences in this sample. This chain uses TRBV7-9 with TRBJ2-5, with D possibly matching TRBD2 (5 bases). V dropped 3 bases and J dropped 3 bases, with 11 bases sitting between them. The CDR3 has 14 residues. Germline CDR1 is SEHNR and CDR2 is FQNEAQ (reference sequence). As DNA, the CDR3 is TGTGCCAGCAGCTTGTTGGCCGGGGAAGAGACCCAGTACTTC. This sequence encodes CASSLLAGEETQYF.

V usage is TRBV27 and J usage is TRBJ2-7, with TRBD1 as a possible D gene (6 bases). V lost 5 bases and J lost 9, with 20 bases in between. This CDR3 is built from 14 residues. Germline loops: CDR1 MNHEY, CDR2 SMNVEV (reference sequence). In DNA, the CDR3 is TGTGCCAGCAGTCCCACCTCGGTGGAACAGGGGCAGTACTTC. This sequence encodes CASSPTSVEQGQYF.

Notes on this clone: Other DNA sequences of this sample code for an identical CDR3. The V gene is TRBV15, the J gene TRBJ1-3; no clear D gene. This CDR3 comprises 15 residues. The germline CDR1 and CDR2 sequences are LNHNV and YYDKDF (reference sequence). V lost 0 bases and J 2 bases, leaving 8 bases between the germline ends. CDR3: CATSRDRGTGNTIYF. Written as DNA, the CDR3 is TGTGCCACCAGCAGAGACAGAGGAACTGGAAACACCATATATTTT. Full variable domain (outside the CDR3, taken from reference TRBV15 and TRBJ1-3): DAMVIQNPRYQVTQFGKPVTLSCSQTLNHNVMYWYQQKSSQAPKLLFHYYDKDFNNEADTPDNFQSRRPNTSFCFLDIRSPGLGDTAMYLCATSRDRGTGNTIYFGEGSWLTVV.

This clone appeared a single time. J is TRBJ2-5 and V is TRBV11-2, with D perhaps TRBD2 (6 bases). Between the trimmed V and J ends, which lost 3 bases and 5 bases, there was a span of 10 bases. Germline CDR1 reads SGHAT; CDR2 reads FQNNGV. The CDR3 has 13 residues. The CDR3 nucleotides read TGTGCCAGCAGCTTTGGGACTGGGGAGACCCAGTACTTC. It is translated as CASSFGTGETQYF.

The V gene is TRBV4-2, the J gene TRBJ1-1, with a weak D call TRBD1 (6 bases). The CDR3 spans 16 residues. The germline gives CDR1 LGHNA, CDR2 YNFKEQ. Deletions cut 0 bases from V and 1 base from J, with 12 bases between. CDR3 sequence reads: CASSQDLGGANTEAFF. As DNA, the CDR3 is TGTGCCAGCAGCCAAGATCTGGGGGGGGCGAACACTGAAGCTTTCTTT.

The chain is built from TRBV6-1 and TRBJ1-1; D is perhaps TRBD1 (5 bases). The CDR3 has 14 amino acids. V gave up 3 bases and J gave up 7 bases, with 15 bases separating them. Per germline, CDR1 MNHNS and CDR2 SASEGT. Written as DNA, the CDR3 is TGTGCCAGCAGTGACCTGACAGAGCATTTTGAAGCTTTCTTT. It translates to CASSDLTEHFEAFF.

CDR3 DNA sequence: TGTGCCAGCACCTTGGGTCCGGATAGGGCGCAGTTCTTC. Translation: CASTLGPDRAQFF. The rearrangement joins TRBV13 to TRBJ2-1; D ambiguous. In germline, CDR1 is PRHDT, CDR2 FYEKMQ (reference sequence). Trimming stripped 7 bases from V and 12 bases from J, with 19 bases between. The CDR3 is made up of 13 amino acids.

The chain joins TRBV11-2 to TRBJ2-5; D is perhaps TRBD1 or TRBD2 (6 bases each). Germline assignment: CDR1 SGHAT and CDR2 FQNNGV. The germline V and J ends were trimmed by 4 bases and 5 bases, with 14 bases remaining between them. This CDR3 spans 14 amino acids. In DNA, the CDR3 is TGTGCCAGCAGCTCTCCGTGGGGGGCTGAGACCCAGTACTTC. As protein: CASSSPWGAETQYF.

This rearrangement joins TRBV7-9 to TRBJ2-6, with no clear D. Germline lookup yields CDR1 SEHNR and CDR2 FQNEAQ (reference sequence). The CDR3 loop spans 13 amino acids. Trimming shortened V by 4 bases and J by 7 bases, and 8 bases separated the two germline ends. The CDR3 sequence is CASSSTDANVLTF. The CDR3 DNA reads TGTGCCAGCAGCTCCACTGATGCCAACGTCCTGACTTTC.

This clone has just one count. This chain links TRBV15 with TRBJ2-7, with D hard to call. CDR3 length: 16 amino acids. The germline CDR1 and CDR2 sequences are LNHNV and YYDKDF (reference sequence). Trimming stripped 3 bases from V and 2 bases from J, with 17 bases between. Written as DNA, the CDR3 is TGTGCCACCAGCAGGGTGGAATGGGGATTCCCCTACGAGCAGTACTTC. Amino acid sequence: CATSRVEWGFPYEQYF.

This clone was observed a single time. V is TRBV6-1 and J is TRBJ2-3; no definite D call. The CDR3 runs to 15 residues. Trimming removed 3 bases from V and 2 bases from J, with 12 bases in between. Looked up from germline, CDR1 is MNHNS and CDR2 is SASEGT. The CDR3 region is CASSDGRSHTDTQYF. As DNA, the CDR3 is TGTGCCAGCAGTGATGGACGGAGCCACACAGATACGCAGTATTTT.

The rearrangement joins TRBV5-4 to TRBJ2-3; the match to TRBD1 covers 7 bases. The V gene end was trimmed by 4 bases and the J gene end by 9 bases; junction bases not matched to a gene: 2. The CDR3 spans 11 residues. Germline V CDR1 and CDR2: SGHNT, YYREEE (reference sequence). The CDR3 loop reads CASSQGVTQYF. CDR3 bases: TGTGCCAGCAGCCAGGGGGTAACGCAGTATTTT.

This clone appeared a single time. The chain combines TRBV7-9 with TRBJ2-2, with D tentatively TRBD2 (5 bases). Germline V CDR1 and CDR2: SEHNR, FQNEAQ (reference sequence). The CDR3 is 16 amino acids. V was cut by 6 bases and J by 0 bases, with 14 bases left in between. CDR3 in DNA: TGTGCCAGCAGTTATACGGCCGGGGCGAACACCGGGGAGCTGTTTTTT. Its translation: CASSYTAGANTGELFF.

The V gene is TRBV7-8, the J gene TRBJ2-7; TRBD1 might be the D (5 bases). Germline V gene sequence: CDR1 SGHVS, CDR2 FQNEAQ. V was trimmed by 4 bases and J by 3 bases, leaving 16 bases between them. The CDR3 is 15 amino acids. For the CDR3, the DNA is TGTGCCAGCAGCTCAGACAGCCTACTCAACTACGAGCAGTACTTC. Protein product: CASSSDSLLNYEQYF.

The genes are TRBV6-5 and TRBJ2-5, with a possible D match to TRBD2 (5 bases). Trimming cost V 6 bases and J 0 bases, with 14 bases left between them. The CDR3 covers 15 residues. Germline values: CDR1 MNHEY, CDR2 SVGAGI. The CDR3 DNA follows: TGTGCCAGCAGCTGGAGCGGAAGGTACCAAGAGACCCAGTACTTC. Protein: CASSWSGRYQETQYF.

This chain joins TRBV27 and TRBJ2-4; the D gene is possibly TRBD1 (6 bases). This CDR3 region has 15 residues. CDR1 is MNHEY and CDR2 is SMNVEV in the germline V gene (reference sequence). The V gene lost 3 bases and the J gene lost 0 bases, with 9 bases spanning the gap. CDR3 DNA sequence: TGTGCCAGCAGTTTGGGGGCTCTAGCCAAAAACATTCAGTACTTC. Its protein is CASSLGALAKNIQYF.

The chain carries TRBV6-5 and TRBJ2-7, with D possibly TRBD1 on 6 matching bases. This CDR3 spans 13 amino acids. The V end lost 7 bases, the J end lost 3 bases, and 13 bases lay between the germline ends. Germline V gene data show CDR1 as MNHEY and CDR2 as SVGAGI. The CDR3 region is CASIEQDSYEQYF. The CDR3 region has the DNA TGTGCCAGCATAGAACAGGACAGCTACGAGCAGTACTTC.

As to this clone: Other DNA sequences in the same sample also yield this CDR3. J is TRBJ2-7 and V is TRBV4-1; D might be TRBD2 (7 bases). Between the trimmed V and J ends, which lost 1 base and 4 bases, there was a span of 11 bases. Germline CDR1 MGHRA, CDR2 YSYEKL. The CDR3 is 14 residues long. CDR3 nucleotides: TGCGCCAGCAGCCAAGGCAGGGGAGGGTACGAGCAGTACTTC. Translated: CASSQGRGGYEQYF.

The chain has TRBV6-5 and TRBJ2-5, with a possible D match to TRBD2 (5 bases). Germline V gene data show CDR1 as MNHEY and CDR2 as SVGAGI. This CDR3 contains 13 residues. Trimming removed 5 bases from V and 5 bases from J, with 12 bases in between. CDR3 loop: CASSIGVGETQYF. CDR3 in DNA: TGTGCCAGCAGTATCGGGGTGGGGGAGACCCAGTACTTC.

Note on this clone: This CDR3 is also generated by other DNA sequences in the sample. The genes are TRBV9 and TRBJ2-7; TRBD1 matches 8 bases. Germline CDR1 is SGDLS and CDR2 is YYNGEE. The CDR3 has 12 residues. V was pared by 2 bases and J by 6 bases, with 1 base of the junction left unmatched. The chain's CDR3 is CASSVGTGEQYF. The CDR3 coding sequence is TGTGCCAGCAGCGTCGGGACAGGCGAGCAGTACTTC.

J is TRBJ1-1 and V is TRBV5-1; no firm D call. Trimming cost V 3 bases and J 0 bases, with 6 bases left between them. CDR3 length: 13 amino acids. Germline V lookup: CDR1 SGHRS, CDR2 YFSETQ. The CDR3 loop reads CASSSHLNTEAFF. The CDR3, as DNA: TGCGCCAGCAGCTCCCATTTGAACACTGAAGCTTTCTTT.

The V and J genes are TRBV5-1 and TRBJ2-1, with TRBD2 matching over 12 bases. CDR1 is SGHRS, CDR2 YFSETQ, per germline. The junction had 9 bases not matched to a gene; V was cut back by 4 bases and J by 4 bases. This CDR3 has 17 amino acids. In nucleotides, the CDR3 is TGCGCCAGCAGCACTCCCCTAGCGGGAGGGAATTACAATGAGCAGTTCTTC. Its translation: CASSTPLAGGNYNEQFF.

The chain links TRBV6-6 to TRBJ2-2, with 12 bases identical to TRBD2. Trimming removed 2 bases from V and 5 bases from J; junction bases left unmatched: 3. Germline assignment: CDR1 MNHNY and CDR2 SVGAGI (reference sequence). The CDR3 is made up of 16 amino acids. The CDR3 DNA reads TGTGCCAGCAGTTACCTAGGACTAGCGGGAACCGGGGAGCTGTTTTTT. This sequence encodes CASSYLGLAGTGELFF.

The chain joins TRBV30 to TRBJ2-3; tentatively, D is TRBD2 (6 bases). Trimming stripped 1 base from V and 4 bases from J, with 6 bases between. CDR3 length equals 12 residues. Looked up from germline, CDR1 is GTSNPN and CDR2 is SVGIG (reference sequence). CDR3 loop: CAWSGEADTQYF. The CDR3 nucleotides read TGTGCCTGGAGTGGGGAGGCAGATACGCAGTATTTT.

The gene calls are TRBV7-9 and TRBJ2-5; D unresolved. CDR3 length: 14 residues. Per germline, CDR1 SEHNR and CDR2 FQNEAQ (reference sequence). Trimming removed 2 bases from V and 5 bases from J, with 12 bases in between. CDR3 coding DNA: TGTGCCAGCAGCTTAAGACTGCCATGGGAGACCCAGTACTTC. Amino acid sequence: CASSLRLPWETQYF.

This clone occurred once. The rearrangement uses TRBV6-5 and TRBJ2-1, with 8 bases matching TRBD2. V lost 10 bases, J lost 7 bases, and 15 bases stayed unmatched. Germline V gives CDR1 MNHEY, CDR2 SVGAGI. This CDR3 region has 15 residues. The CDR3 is CATSVSGAGLNEQFF. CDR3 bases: TGTGCCACCTCGGTTAGCGGGGCAGGATTGAATGAGCAGTTCTTC.

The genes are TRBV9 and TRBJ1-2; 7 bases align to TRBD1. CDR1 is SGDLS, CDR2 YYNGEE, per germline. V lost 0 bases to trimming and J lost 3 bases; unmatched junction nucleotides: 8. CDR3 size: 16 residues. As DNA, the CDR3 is TGTGCCAGCAGCGTAGCTCAGGGGGGACGCGACTATGGCTACACCTTC. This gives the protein CASSVAQGGRDYGYTF. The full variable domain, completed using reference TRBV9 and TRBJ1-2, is DSGVTQTPKHLITATGQRVTLRCSPRSGDLSVYWYQQSLDQGLQFLIQYYNGEERAKGNILERFSAQQFPDLHSELNLSSLELGDSALYFCASSVAQGGRDYGYTFGSGTRLTVV.

The CDR3 region is CASSSGLASSNEQFF. In DNA, the CDR3 is TGTGCCAGCAGCTCCGGACTAGCGTCTAGCAATGAGCAGTTCTTC. The chain employs TRBV5-4 and TRBJ2-1; the match to TRBD2 covers 9 bases. The CDR3 consists of 15 residues. Germline trimming cut 3 bases from V and 6 bases from J; bases unmatched to any gene: 7. Looked up from germline, CDR1 is SGHNT and CDR2 is YYREEE (reference sequence).